This T cell receptor beta chain is drawn from a study of control samples from healthy donors and cancer patients. The CDR3 has 18 amino acids. Trimming at V came to 0 bases and at J to 0 bases, leaving 1 base not matched to a gene. Germline V lookup: CDR1 SGHRS, CDR2 YFSETQ. The protocol was immunoSEQ multiplex PCR, while the TCRdb copy is restricted to in-frame clones and leaves out a portion. The data show about 54,000 clones, around 97% seen once. This TCR derives from a woman in her twenties or thirties in good health. The rearrangement uses TRBV5-1 and TRBJ2-2; 14 positions match TRBD2. Sequencing was done on a sample of blood. In nucleotides, the CDR3 is TGCGCCAGCAGCTTGGGACTAGCGGGAGGGCCGAACACCGGGGAGCTGTTTTTT. This codes for CASSLGLAGGPNTGELFF. The full variable domain, its missing parts supplied by reference TRBV5-1 and TRBJ2-2, is KAGVTQTPRYLIKTRGQQVTLSCSPISGHRSVSWYQQTPGQGLQFLFEYFSETQRNKGNFPGRFSGRQFSNSRSEMNVSTLELGDSALYLCASSLGLAGGPNTGELFFGEGSRLTVL.